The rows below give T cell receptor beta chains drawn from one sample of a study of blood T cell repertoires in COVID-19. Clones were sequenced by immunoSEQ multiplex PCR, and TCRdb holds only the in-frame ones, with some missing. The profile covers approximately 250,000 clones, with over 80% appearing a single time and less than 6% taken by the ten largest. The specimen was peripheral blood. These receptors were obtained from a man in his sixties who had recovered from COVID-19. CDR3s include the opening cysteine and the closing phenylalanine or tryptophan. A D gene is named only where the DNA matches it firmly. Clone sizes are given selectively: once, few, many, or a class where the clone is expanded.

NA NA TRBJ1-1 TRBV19 TGTGCCAGTAGTCCACTACAGGGAAGGGTGACTGAAGCTTTCTTT CASSPLQGRVTEAFF
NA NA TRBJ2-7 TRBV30 TGTGCCTGGAGCCCGACAGCCTACGAGCAGTACTTC CAWSPTAYEQYF
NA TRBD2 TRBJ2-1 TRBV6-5 TGTGCCAGCAGTTGGAGGGAGGGCTACAATGAGCAGTTCTTC CASSWREGYNEQFF
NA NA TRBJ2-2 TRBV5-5 TGTGCCAGCAGCTTAGAGTCGGGCAGGGGATACACCGGGGAGCTGTTTTTT CASSLESGRGYTGELFF
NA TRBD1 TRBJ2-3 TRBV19 TGTGCCAGTAGATTCCAGGGGGCAGATACGCAGTATTTT CASRFQGADTQYF
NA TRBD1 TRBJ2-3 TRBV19 TGTGCCAGTAGAAGCAGAAGGGACAGGGGAATCACAGATACGCAGTATTTT CASRSRRDRGITDTQYF
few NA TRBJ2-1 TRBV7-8 TGTGCCAGCAGCCCGATAGGACAGCCAGGCGATGAGCAGTTCTTC CASSPIGQPGDEQFF
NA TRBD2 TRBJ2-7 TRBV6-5 TGTGCCAGCAGTTACCTGGGGGGGGTCTACGAGCAGTACTTC CASSYLGGVYEQYF
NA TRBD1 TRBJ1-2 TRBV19 TGTGCCAGTAGTATCGGACAGGGGGCTGGAGGCTACACCTTC CASSIGQGAGGYTF
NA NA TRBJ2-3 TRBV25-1 TGTGCCAGCAGTGACTCCAGTGGGGGACTCTTCACAGATACGCAGTATTTT CASSDSSGGLFTDTQYF
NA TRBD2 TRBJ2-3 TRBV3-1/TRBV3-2 TGTGCCAGCAGCCCCCGACTAGCAGCTAGCACAGATACGCAGTATTTT CASSPRLAASTDTQYF
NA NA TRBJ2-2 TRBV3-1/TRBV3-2 TGTGCCAGCAGCCAAGTCCTACCGAACACCGGGGAGCTGTTTTTT CASSQVLPNTGELFF
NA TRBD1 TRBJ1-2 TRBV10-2 TGCGCCAGCAAGTCGCAGGGGGTTAGCTATGGCTACACCTTC CASKSQGVSYGYTF
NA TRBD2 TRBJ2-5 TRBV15 TGTGCCACCAGCACCGATCCGGGGGGTGAGACCCAGTACTTC CATSTDPGGETQYF
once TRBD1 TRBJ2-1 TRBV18 TGTGCCAGCTCCCTGGCACTACAGGGGCGAAGCTACAATGAGCAGTTCTTC CASSLALQGRSYNEQFF
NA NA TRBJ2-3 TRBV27 TGTGCCAGCAGTTTCAAGGGAGACAGGCCGATCCCAGATACGCAGTATTTT CASSFKGDRPIPDTQYF
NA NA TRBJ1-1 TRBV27 TGTGCCAGCAGTTTATCCTTAACAGGGCCCCAAGCTTTCTTT CASSLSLTGPQAFF
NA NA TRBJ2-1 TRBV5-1 TGCGCCAGCAGCTTGACCGCGAAAGTGGTCCGGGAAAATGAGCAGTTCTTC CASSLTAKVVRENEQFF
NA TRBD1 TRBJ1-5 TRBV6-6 TGTGCCAGCAGGAGCGAGACAGGGCATCAGCCCCAGCATTTT CASRSETGHQPQHF
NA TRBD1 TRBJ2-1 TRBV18 TGTGCCAGCTCACCTGGGACAGGGGTCTACAATGAGCAGTTCTTC CASSPGTGVYNEQFF
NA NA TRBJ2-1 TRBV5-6 TGTGCCAGCAGCTCCTACAGGTACGGGGAGCAGTTCTTC CASSSYRYGEQFF
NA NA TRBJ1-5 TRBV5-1 TGCGCCAGCAGCGCCGACACGTTTCAGCCCCAGCATTTT CASSADTFQPQHF
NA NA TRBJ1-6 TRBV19 TGTGCCAGTAGTCTTCGGGGTACCCAGGCACCCCTCCACTTT CASSLRGTQAPLHF
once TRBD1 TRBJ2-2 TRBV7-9 TGTGCCAGCACTCCAGGGGGACCCGGGGAGCTGTTTTTT CASTPGGPGELFF
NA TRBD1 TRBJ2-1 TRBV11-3 TGTGCCAGCAGCTTAGGTTTCCAGGGGGCGGAATCTGAGCAGTTCTTC CASSLGFQGAESEQFF
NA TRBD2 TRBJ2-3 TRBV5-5 TGTGCCAGCAGCCCCCGGGGGGGCAGAACAGATACGCAGTATTTT CASSPRGGRTDTQYF
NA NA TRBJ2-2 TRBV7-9 TGTGCCAGCAGCCCAGAGACAGAGACTTTCGCGAACACCGGGGAGCTGTTTTTT CASSPETETFANTGELFF
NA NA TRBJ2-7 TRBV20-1 TGCAGTGCTAGTTCATCTGGGGGGGCGCGCGACGAGCAGTACTTC CSASSSGGARDEQYF
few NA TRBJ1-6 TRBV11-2 TGTGCCAGCAGCTTGAGGGTCGGGGTAGATTCACCCCTCCACTTT CASSLRVGVDSPLHF
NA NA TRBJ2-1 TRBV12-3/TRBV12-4 TGTGCCAGCAGTTTCGTACAGAACAATGAGCAGTTCTTC CASSFVQNNEQFF
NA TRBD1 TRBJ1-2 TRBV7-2 TGTGCCAGCAGCTTAGCCCCTGACAGGGCCGTCAACTATGGCTACACCTTC CASSLAPDRAVNYGYTF
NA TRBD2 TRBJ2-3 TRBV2 TGTGCCAGCAGAGTAGCGGGAGGGATACCAGATACGCAGTATTTT CASRVAGGIPDTQYF
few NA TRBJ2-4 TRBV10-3 TGTGCCATCAGTCAGGGTAACATTCAGTACTTC CAISQGNIQYF
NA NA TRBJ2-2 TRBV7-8 TGTGCCAGCAGCTTAGAGGCGGGGGCCACCACCGGGGAGCTGTTTTTT CASSLEAGATTGELFF
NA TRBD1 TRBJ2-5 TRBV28 TGTGCCAGCAGTTTACGGGGGACAGGGGAGACCCAGTACTTC CASSLRGTGETQYF
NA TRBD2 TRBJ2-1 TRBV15 TGTGCCACCAGCAGAGCCCCAACGGGAGGTTGGTTCTTC CATSRAPTGGWFF
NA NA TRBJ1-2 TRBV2 TGTGCCAGCAGTCCGGAGAGTTCTAACTATGGCTACACCTTC CASSPESSNYGYTF
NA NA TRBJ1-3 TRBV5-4 TGTGCCAGCAGCTTTAGGGGGGGATCTGGAAACACCATATATTTT CASSFRGGSGNTIYF
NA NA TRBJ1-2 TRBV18 TGTGCCAGCTCACTTCCGGACAGTAGCTATGGCTACACCTTC CASSLPDSSYGYTF
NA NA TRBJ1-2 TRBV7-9 TGTGCCAGCAGCTTAGTGACAGGACCTAACTATGGCTACACCTTC CASSLVTGPNYGYTF
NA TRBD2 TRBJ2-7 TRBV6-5 TGTGCCAGCAGTTACGCCGGGAGACTAGCGGGAGTCGAGCAGTACTTC CASSYAGRLAGVEQYF
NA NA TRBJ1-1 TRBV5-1 TGCGCCAGCAGCTTGTTGGCAGGGGTGAACACTGAAGCTTTCTTT CASSLLAGVNTEAFF